This T cell receptor (beta chain) was captured in a study of blood T cell repertoires in COVID-19. Turning to the study itself: Material from acute and convalescent COVID-19 was sourced from the United States, Italy and Spain. T cells, B-cell-depleted T cells, or PBMCs supplied cDNA or gDNA.

Trimming left V 1 base short and J 2 bases short, with 13 bases between. CDR3 length equals 16 residues. CDR1 MNHEY and CDR2 SVGAGI come from the germline V gene. In the authors' methods: Reference gene primer amplification in the assay estimated nucleated cell counts. Clones were read by immunoSEQ multiplex PCR, and TCRdb kept only the in-frame ones, dropping some. V and J calls and clone size come straight from that table; D and trimming were deduced from the DNA. Of under 200,000 clones in the sample, 75% to 90% were seen once. Sequenced input: peripheral blood. The gene calls are TRBV6-5 and TRBJ2-3, with D possibly matching TRBD2 (7 bases). This receptor was identified in a woman of 80 years or more with active or convalescent COVID-19. The CDR3 nucleotides are TGTGCCAGCAGTTACTGGGGCGGGGGCTCCACAGATACGCAGTATTTT. Translated: CASSYWGGGSTDTQYF.